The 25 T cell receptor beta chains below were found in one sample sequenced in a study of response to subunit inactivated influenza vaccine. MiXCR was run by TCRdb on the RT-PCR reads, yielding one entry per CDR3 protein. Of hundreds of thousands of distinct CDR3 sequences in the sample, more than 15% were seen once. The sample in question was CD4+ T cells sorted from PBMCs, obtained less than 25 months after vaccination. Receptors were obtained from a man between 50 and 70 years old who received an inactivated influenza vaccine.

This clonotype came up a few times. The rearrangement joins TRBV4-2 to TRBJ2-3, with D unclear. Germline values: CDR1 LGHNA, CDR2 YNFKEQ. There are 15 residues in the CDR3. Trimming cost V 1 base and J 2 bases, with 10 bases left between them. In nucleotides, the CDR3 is TGTGCCAGCAGCCAAGCCGTATCATTCACAGATACGCAGTATTTT. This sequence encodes CASSQAVSFTDTQYF.

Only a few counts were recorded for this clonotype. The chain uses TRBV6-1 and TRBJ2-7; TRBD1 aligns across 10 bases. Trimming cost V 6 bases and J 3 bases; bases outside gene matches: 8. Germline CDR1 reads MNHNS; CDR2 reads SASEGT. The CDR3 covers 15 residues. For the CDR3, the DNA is TGTGCCAGCAGAACCCGGGACAGGGGACTCTACGAGCAGTACTTC. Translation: CASRTRDRGLYEQYF.

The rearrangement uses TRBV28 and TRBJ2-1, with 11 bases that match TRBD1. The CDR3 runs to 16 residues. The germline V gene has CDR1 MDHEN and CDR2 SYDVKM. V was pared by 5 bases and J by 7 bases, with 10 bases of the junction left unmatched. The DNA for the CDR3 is TGTGCCAGCAGTCTTCCAGGACAGGGGGCTTTTAATGAGCAGTTCTTC. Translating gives CASSLPGQGAFNEQFF.

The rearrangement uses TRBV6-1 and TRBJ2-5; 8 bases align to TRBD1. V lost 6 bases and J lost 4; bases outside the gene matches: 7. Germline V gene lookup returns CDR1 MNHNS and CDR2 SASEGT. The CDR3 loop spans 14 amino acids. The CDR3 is CASRKPGQVETQYF. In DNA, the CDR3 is TGTGCCAGCAGAAAACCGGGACAGGTAGAGACCCAGTACTTC.

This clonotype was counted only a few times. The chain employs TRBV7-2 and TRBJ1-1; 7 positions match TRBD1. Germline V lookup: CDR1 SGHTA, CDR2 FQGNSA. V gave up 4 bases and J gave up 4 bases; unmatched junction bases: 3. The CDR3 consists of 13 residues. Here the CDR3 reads CASSSQGVTEAFF. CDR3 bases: TGTGCCAGCAGCTCGCAGGGGGTCACTGAAGCTTTCTTT.

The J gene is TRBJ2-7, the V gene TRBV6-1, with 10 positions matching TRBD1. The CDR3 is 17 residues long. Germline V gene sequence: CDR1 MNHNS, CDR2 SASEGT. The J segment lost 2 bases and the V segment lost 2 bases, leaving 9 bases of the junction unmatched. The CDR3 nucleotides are TGTGCCAGCAGTGAACGGACCTCCGGGACAGGGGCCTACGAGCAGTACTTC. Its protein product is CASSERTSGTGAYEQYF.

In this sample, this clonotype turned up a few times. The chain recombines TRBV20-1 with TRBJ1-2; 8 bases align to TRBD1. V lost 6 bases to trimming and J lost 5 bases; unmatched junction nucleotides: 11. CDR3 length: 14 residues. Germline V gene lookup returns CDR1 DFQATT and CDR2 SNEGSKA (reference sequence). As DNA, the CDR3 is TGCAGTGCCGACCGAGGGGGACAGGCTTATGGCTACACCTTC. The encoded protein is CSADRGGQAYGYTF.

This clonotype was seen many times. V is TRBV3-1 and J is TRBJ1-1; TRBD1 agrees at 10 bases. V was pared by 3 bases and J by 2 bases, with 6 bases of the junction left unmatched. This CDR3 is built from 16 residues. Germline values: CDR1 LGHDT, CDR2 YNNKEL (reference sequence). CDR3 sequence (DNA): TGTGCCAGCAGCCACCCCGGGACAGGGGTAAACACTGAAGCTTTCTTT. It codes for CASSHPGTGVNTEAFF.

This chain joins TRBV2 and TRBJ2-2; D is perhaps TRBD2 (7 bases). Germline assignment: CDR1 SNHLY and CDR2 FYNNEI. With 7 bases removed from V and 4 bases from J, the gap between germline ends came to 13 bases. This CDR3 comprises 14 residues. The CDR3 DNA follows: TGTGCCAGCAAGGGCGGGGGCATCACCGGGGAGCTGTTTTTT. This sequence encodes CASKGGGITGELFF. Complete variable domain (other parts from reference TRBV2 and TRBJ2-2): EPEVTQTPSHQVTQMGQEVILRCVPISNHLYFYWYRQILGQKVEFLVSFYNNEISEKSEIFDDQFSVERPDGSNFTLKIRSTKLEDSAMYFCASKGGGITGELFFGEGSRLTVL.

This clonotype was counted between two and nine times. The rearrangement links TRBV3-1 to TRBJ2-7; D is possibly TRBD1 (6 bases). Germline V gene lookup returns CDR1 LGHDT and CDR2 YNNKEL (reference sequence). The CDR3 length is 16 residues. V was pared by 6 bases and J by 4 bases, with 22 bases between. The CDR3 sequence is CASRHCLYRAQYEQYF. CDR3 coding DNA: TGTGCCAGCAGACATTGCCTCTACAGGGCTCAGTACGAGCAGTACTTC.

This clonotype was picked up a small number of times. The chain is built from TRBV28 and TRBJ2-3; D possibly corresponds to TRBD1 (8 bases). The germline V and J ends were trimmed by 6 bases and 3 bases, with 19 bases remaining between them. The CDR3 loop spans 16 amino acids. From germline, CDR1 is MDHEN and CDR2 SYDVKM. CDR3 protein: CASRSDRGGRTDTQYF. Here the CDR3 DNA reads TGTGCCAGCAGGTCCGACAGGGGAGGGCGAACAGATACGCAGTATTTT.

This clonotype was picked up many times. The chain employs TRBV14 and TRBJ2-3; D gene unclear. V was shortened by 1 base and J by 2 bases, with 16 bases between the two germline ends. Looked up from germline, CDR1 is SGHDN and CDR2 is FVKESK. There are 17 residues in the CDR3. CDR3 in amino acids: CASSQVGLQVPTDTQYF. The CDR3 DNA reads TGTGCCAGCAGCCAAGTTGGCCTTCAAGTCCCCACAGATACGCAGTATTTT.

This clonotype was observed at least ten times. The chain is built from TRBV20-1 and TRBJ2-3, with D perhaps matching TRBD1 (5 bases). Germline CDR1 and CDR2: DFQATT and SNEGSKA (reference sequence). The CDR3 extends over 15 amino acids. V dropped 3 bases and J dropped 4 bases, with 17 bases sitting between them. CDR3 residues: CSASIVLQGSDTQYF. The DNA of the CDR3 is TGCAGTGCTAGTATAGTTTTGCAGGGATCAGATACGCAGTATTTT.

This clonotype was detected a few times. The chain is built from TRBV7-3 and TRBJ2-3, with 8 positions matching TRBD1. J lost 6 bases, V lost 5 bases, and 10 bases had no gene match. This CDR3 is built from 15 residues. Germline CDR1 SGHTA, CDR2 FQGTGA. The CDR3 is CASSQSWTGRDTQYF. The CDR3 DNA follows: TGTGCCAGCAGCCAGTCCTGGACAGGGAGGGATACGCAGTATTTT. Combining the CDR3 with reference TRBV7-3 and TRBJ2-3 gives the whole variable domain GAGVSQTPSNKVTEKGKYVELRCDPISGHTALYWYRQSLGQGPEFLIYFQGTGAADDSGLPNDRFFAVRPEGSVSTLKIQRTERGDSAVYLCASSQSWTGRDTQYFGPGTRLTVL.

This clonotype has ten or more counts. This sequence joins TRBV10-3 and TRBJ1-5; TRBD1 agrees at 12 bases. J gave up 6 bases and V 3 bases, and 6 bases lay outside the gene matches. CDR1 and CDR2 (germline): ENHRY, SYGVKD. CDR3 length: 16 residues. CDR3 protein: CAISEAGTGGLQPQHF. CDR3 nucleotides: TGTGCCATCAGTGAAGCCGGGACAGGGGGCCTTCAGCCCCAGCATTTT.

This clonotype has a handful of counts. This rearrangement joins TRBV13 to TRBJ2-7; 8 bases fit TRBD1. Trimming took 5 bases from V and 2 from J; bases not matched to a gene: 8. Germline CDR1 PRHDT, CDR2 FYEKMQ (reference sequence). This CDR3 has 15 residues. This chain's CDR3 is CASSLRGQATYEQYF. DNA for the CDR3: TGTGCCAGCAGCCTCCGGGGACAGGCAACCTACGAGCAGTACTTC. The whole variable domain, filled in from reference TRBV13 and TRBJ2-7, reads AAGVIQSPRHLIKEKRETATLKCYPIPRHDTVYWYQQGPGQDPQFLISFYEKMQSDKGSIPDRFSAQQFSDYHSELNMSSLELGDSALYFCASSLRGQATYEQYFGPGTRLTVT.

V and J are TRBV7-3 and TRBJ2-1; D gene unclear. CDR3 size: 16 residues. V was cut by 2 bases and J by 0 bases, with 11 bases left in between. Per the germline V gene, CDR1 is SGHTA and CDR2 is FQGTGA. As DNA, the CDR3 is TGTGCCAGCAGCTTACAAAAGTATACCTCCTACAATGAGCAGTTCTTC. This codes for CASSLQKYTSYNEQFF.

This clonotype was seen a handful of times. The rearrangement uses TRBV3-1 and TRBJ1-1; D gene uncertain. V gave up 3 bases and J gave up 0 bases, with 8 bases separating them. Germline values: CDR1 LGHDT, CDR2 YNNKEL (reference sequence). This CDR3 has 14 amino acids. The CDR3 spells CASSHRTVNTEAFF. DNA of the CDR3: TGTGCCAGCAGCCACAGGACCGTGAACACTGAAGCTTTCTTT.

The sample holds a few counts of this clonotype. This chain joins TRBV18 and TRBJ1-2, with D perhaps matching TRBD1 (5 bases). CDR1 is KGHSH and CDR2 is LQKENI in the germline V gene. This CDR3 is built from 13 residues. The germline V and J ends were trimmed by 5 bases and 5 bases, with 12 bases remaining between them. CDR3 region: CASSAPGGYGYTF. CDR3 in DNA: TGTGCCAGCTCAGCCCCTGGGGGGTATGGCTACACCTTC.

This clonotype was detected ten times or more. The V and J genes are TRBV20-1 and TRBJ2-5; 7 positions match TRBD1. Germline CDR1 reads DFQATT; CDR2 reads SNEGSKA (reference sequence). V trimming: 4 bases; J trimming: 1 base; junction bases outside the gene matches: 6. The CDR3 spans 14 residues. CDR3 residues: CSAKLDRIQETQYF. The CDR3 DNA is TGCAGTGCTAAACTGGACAGGATCCAAGAGACCCAGTACTTC.

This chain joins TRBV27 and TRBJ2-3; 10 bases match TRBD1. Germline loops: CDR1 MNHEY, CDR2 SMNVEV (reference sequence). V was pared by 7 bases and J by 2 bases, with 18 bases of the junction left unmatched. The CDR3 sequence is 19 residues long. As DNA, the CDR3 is TGTGCCAGCACCACCAGCCGGCTTTTAGGACAGGGGGTCACAGATACGCAGTATTTT. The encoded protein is CASTTSRLLGQGVTDTQYF.

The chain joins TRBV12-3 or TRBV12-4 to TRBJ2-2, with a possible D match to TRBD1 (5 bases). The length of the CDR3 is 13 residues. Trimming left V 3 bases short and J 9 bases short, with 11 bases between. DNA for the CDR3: TGTGCCAGCAGTTTTAAGGGGATGCGGGAGCTGTTTTTT. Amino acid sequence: CASSFKGMRELFF.

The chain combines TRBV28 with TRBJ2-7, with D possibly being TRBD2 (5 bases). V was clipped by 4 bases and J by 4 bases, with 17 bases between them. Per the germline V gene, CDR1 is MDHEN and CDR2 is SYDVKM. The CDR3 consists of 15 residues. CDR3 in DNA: TGTGCCAGCAGTTCCTGGACTCCACCTAAGTACGAGCAGTACTTC. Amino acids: CASSSWTPPKYEQYF.

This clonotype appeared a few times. The CDR3 sequence is CASSLPGLAGNEQFF. The CDR3 bases are TGTGCCAGCAGCTTACCAGGACTAGCGGGTAATGAGCAGTTCTTC. The genes are TRBV7-9 and TRBJ2-1; 11 bases fit TRBD2. V was clipped by 2 bases and J by 7 bases; unmatched bases: 4. CDR1 is SEHNR and CDR2 is FQNEAQ in the germline V gene (reference sequence). This CDR3 contains 15 residues. Drawing the rest from reference TRBV7-9 and TRBJ2-1, the complete variable domain is DTGVSQNPRHKITKRGQNVTFRCDPISEHNRLYWYRQTLGQGPEFLTYFQNEAQLEKSRLLSDRFSAERPKGSFSTLEIQRTEQGDSAMYLCASSLPGLAGNEQFFGPGTRLTVL.

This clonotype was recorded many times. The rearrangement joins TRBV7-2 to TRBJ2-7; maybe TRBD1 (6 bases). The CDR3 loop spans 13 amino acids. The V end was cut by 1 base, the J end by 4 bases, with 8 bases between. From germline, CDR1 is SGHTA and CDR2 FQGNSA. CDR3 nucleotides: TGTGCCAGCAGCTTAGGGACAGAATACGAGCAGTACTTC. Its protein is CASSLGTEYEQYF.